The rows below give T cell receptor beta chains drawn from one sample of a study of T cell responses to AZD1222 COVID-19 vaccine. Sequencing was performed with immunoSEQ multiplex PCR; in TCRdb, only in-frame clones are kept and a portion is missing. The table records approximately 110,000 clones, 89% of them present only once. The sequencing used peripheral blood, collected 28 days after the second AZD1222 dose. These receptors originate from an adult who received the AZD1222 COVID-19 vaccine. Both conserved end residues are part of each CDR3. Each record gives: D gene, CDR3 length, clone size, V gene, J gene, CDR3 protein, CDR3 DNA. The D gene is left open where the match is weak. Size tells how often a clone was seen (once, few, many) or the class of an expanded clone, and some rows leave it out.

D gene: NA
CDR3 length: 14
clone size: NA
V gene: TRBV27
J gene: TRBJ2-5
CDR3 protein: CASSFDPRVKTQYF
CDR3 DNA: TGTGCCAGCAGCTTTGACCCCCGAGTAAAGACCCAGTACTTC

D gene: TRBD1
CDR3 length: 18
clone size: NA
V gene: TRBV5-1
J gene: TRBJ2-5
CDR3 protein: CASSTPPGQGALKETQYF
CDR3 DNA: TGCGCCAGCAGCACGCCCCCGGGACAGGGGGCCCTGAAAGAGACCCAGTACTTC

D gene: NA
CDR3 length: 12
clone size: NA
V gene: TRBV28
J gene: TRBJ1-1
CDR3 protein: CASREGNTEAFF
CDR3 DNA: TGTGCCAGCCGCGAGGGAAACACTGAAGCTTTCTTT

D gene: TRBD2
CDR3 length: 14
clone size: NA
V gene: TRBV6-5
J gene: TRBJ2-1
CDR3 protein: CASSYELAFDEQFF
CDR3 DNA: TGTGCCAGCAGTTATGAACTAGCGTTTGATGAGCAGTTCTTC

D gene: NA
CDR3 length: 16
clone size: NA
V gene: TRBV5-6
J gene: TRBJ2-2
CDR3 protein: CASSLFGQRNTGELFF
CDR3 DNA: TGTGCCAGCAGCTTGTTCGGGCAGAGAAACACCGGGGAGCTGTTTTTT

D gene: NA
CDR3 length: 13
clone size: NA
V gene: TRBV28
J gene: TRBJ1-1
CDR3 protein: CASSLWGYKEAFF
CDR3 DNA: TGTGCCAGCAGTTTATGGGGGTATAAAGAAGCTTTCTTT

D gene: NA
CDR3 length: 14
clone size: few
V gene: TRBV27
J gene: TRBJ1-3
CDR3 protein: CASRRGGSGNTIYF
CDR3 DNA: TGTGCCAGCAGACGGGGGGGCTCTGGAAACACCATATATTTT

D gene: TRBD1
CDR3 length: 15
clone size: NA
V gene: TRBV5-1
J gene: TRBJ2-5
CDR3 protein: CASSTRQGARETQYF
CDR3 DNA: TGCGCCAGCAGCACCAGACAGGGGGCTAGGGAGACCCAGTACTTC

D gene: NA
CDR3 length: 14
clone size: NA
V gene: TRBV10-1
J gene: TRBJ2-7
CDR3 protein: CASSVDSVSYEQYF
CDR3 DNA: TGCGCCAGCAGTGTGGACAGTGTCTCCTACGAGCAGTACTTC

D gene: NA
CDR3 length: 15
clone size: NA
V gene: TRBV7-8
J gene: TRBJ1-1
CDR3 protein: CASSLMWELNTEAFF
CDR3 DNA: TGTGCCAGCAGCTTAATGTGGGAGCTTAACACTGAAGCTTTCTTT

D gene: NA
CDR3 length: 13
clone size: NA
V gene: TRBV5-1
J gene: TRBJ2-7
CDR3 protein: CASSLGSSYEQYF
CDR3 DNA: TGCGCCAGCAGCTTGGGCAGTTCCTACGAGCAGTACTTC

D gene: NA
CDR3 length: 14
clone size: NA
V gene: TRBV28
J gene: TRBJ2-7
CDR3 protein: CASSPQGVSYEQYF
CDR3 DNA: TGTGCCAGCAGTCCCCAGGGTGTCTCCTACGAGCAGTACTTC

D gene: TRBD1
CDR3 length: 17
clone size: NA
V gene: TRBV11-2
J gene: TRBJ1-4
CDR3 protein: CASSGSDRGRTNEKLFF
CDR3 DNA: TGTGCCAGCAGCGGGTCGGACAGGGGGCGGACTAATGAAAAACTGTTTTTT

D gene: NA
CDR3 length: 14
clone size: once
V gene: TRBV28
J gene: TRBJ1-2
CDR3 protein: CASSSGPMNYGYTF
CDR3 DNA: TGTGCCAGCAGTTCGGGACCGATGAACTATGGCTACACCTTC

D gene: NA
CDR3 length: 13
clone size: once
V gene: TRBV11-2
J gene: TRBJ1-2
CDR3 protein: CASSLAQSKGYTF
CDR3 DNA: TGTGCCAGCAGCTTAGCACAGTCCAAAGGCTACACCTTC

D gene: TRBD1
CDR3 length: 15
clone size: few
V gene: TRBV6-5
J gene: TRBJ2-1
CDR3 protein: CASGIAGQGANEQFF
CDR3 DNA: TGTGCCAGCGGCATAGCGGGACAGGGGGCCAATGAGCAGTTCTTC

D gene: TRBD2
CDR3 length: 18
clone size: NA
V gene: TRBV14
J gene: TRBJ2-1
CDR3 protein: CASSQGGVASGRRDEQFF
CDR3 DNA: TGTGCCAGCAGCCAAGGGGGTGTTGCTAGCGGGAGGAGGGATGAGCAGTTCTTC

D gene: TRBD1
CDR3 length: 14
clone size: NA
V gene: TRBV6-1
J gene: TRBJ2-7
CDR3 protein: CASSDGTGFHEQYF
CDR3 DNA: TGTGCCAGCAGTGACGGGACAGGCTTCCACGAGCAGTACTTC

D gene: NA
CDR3 length: 11
clone size: NA
V gene: TRBV5-4
J gene: TRBJ1-1
CDR3 protein: CATATNTEAFF
CDR3 DNA: TGTGCCACCGCAACGAACACTGAAGCTTTCTTT

D gene: TRBD1
CDR3 length: 14
clone size: few
V gene: TRBV3-1/TRBV3-2
J gene: TRBJ2-7
CDR3 protein: CASSTGTGRSEQYF
CDR3 DNA: TGTGCCAGCAGTACAGGGACAGGGAGGAGCGAGCAGTACTTC

D gene: TRBD2
CDR3 length: 12
clone size: NA
V gene: TRBV10-3
J gene: TRBJ2-7
CDR3 protein: CAIARGENEQYF
CDR3 DNA: TGTGCCATCGCCCGGGGGGAAAACGAGCAGTACTTC

D gene: TRBD2
CDR3 length: 15
clone size: NA
V gene: TRBV6-5
J gene: TRBJ2-7
CDR3 protein: CASSYRPAGVGEQYF
CDR3 DNA: TGTGCCAGCAGTTACCGGCCAGCGGGAGTTGGAGAGCAGTACTTC

D gene: TRBD2
CDR3 length: 19
clone size: once
V gene: TRBV28
J gene: TRBJ2-3
CDR3 protein: CASRFRQGGRAISTDTQYF
CDR3 DNA: TGTGCCAGCAGGTTCCGACAGGGCGGGAGGGCCATAAGCACAGATACGCAGTATTTT

D gene: NA
CDR3 length: 16
clone size: few
V gene: TRBV5-1
J gene: TRBJ1-3
CDR3 protein: CASSFGGPNSGNTIYF
CDR3 DNA: TGCGCCAGCAGCTTTGGGGGACCGAACTCTGGAAACACCATATATTTT

D gene: TRBD2
CDR3 length: 16
clone size: NA
V gene: TRBV5-4
J gene: TRBJ2-1
CDR3 protein: CASSRTGTSYYNEQFF
CDR3 DNA: TGTGCCAGCAGCCGGACCGGGACTAGCTACTACAATGAGCAGTTCTTC

D gene: NA
CDR3 length: 14
clone size: NA
V gene: TRBV5-6
J gene: TRBJ1-2
CDR3 protein: CASSEDTNHYGYTF
CDR3 DNA: TGTGCCAGCAGCGAGGACACAAATCACTATGGCTACACCTTC

D gene: NA
CDR3 length: 14
clone size: NA
V gene: TRBV5-1
J gene: TRBJ2-3
CDR3 protein: CASTLGTGIDTQYF
CDR3 DNA: TGCGCCAGCACCCTCGGGACTGGAATAGATACGCAGTATTTT

D gene: NA
CDR3 length: 15
clone size: few
V gene: TRBV6-5
J gene: TRBJ2-7
CDR3 protein: CASNPESGAVYEQYF
CDR3 DNA: TGTGCCAGCAACCCCGAGTCCGGGGCGGTCTACGAGCAGTACTTC

D gene: NA
CDR3 length: 12
clone size: NA
V gene: TRBV5-5
J gene: TRBJ2-1
CDR3 protein: CASSSVFNEQFF
CDR3 DNA: TGTGCCAGCAGCTCGGTCTTCAATGAGCAGTTCTTC

D gene: TRBD2
CDR3 length: 16
clone size: NA
V gene: TRBV28
J gene: TRBJ2-3
CDR3 protein: CASSLLAGGGTDTQYF
CDR3 DNA: TGTGCCAGCAGTTTATTGGCGGGAGGAGGCACAGATACGCAGTATTTT

D gene: NA
CDR3 length: 13
clone size: NA
V gene: TRBV5-1
J gene: TRBJ2-5
CDR3 protein: CASSLTYQETQYF
CDR3 DNA: TGCGCCAGCAGCTTGACGTATCAAGAGACCCAGTACTTC

D gene: TRBD2
CDR3 length: 15
clone size: NA
V gene: TRBV2
J gene: TRBJ2-1
CDR3 protein: CASSEQVSGGNEQFF
CDR3 DNA: TGTGCCAGCAGTGAACAAGTTAGCGGGGGCAATGAGCAGTTCTTC

D gene: NA
CDR3 length: 12
clone size: NA
V gene: TRBV6-2/TRBV6-3
J gene: TRBJ2-3
CDR3 protein: CASSRNTDTQYF
CDR3 DNA: TGTGCCAGCAGCAGGAACACAGATACGCAGTATTTT

D gene: TRBD2
CDR3 length: 17
clone size: NA
V gene: TRBV7-8
J gene: TRBJ2-7
CDR3 protein: CASSPILGLAGAGEQYF
CDR3 DNA: TGTGCCAGCAGCCCTATTTTGGGACTAGCGGGAGCTGGGGAGCAGTACTTC

D gene: TRBD1
CDR3 length: 16
clone size: NA
V gene: TRBV7-7
J gene: TRBJ2-5
CDR3 protein: CASSLVGTGGGETQYF
CDR3 DNA: TGTGCCAGCAGCTTAGTCGGGACAGGGGGCGGAGAGACCCAGTACTTC

D gene: NA
CDR3 length: 16
clone size: NA
V gene: TRBV28
J gene: TRBJ1-2
CDR3 protein: CASRPRDSSYGYGYTF
CDR3 DNA: TGTGCCAGCAGGCCACGCGACAGCTCCTATGGCTATGGCTACACCTTC

D gene: NA
CDR3 length: 17
clone size: NA
V gene: TRBV21-1
J gene: TRBJ2-2
CDR3 protein: CASSKGEARGPTGELFF
CDR3 DNA: TGTGCCAGCAGCAAAGGTGAGGCTAGGGGCCCCACCGGGGAGCTGTTTTTT

D gene: TRBD1
CDR3 length: 14
clone size: NA
V gene: TRBV19
J gene: TRBJ2-2
CDR3 protein: CASTWTGGTGELFF
CDR3 DNA: TGTGCCAGTACCTGGACAGGGGGCACCGGGGAGCTGTTTTTT

D gene: NA
CDR3 length: 12
clone size: NA
V gene: TRBV7-9
J gene: TRBJ2-1
CDR3 protein: CASSTDKDEQFF
CDR3 DNA: TGTGCCAGCAGTACAGACAAGGATGAGCAGTTCTTC

D gene: TRBD2
CDR3 length: 15
clone size: NA
V gene: TRBV5-1
J gene: TRBJ2-1
CDR3 protein: CASSLGLDSYNEQFF
CDR3 DNA: TGCGCCAGCAGCCTAGGACTAGACTCCTACAATGAGCAGTTCTTC

D gene: NA
CDR3 length: 16
clone size: NA
V gene: TRBV7-6
J gene: TRBJ2-2
CDR3 protein: CASSLDGAVNTGELFF
CDR3 DNA: TGTGCCAGCAGCTTAGATGGGGCAGTGAACACCGGGGAGCTGTTTTTT

D gene: NA
CDR3 length: 15
clone size: NA
V gene: TRBV15
J gene: TRBJ1-1
CDR3 protein: CATSRDRGANTEAFF
CDR3 DNA: TGTGCCACCAGCAGAGATAGAGGCGCGAACACTGAAGCTTTCTTT

D gene: NA
CDR3 length: 14
clone size: NA
V gene: TRBV6-5
J gene: TRBJ2-7
CDR3 protein: CASSPRSSSYEQYF
CDR3 DNA: TGTGCCAGCAGCCCAAGGTCCAGCTCCTACGAGCAGTACTTC

D gene: NA
CDR3 length: 13
clone size: NA
V gene: TRBV7-9
J gene: TRBJ2-7
CDR3 protein: CASSLDGFYEQYF
CDR3 DNA: TGTGCCAGCAGCTTAGATGGGTTCTACGAGCAGTACTTC

D gene: NA
CDR3 length: 14
clone size: NA
V gene: TRBV9
J gene: TRBJ2-5
CDR3 protein: CASSVGSIQETQYF
CDR3 DNA: TGTGCCAGCAGCGTAGGGAGTATCCAAGAGACCCAGTACTTC

D gene: NA
CDR3 length: 14
clone size: NA
V gene: TRBV18
J gene: TRBJ1-4
CDR3 protein: CASSPSKGNEKLFF
CDR3 DNA: TGTGCCAGCTCACCCTCTAAAGGAAACGAAAAACTGTTTTTT